This TCR beta chain was profiled in a study of liver allograft versus peripheral blood T cells. Overall study: Comparative analysis was performed on T cell receptor repertoires from transplanted livers and from recipients' peripheral blood.

CDR3 length equals 14 residues. The germline CDR1 and CDR2 sequences are DFQATT and SNEGSKA (reference sequence). The J segment lost 4 bases and the V segment lost 5 bases, leaving 7 bases of the junction unmatched. TCRdb re-called the reads through MiXCR, storing one row per CDR3 protein. The profile shows some 14,000 distinct CDR3 sequences, 20% of them singletons. The TCR sequence derives from a human patient who had a liver transplant. Among the T cells, some may be from the graft donor. The chain uses TRBV20-1 and TRBJ1-3, with 8 bases that match TRBD1. In nucleotides, the CDR3 is TGCAGTGCTCTTCAGGGGGCGGCCGGAAACACCATATATTTT. It is translated as CSALQGAAGNTIYF.